This record concerns one T cell receptor beta chain sequence. In the PCR, 60 Vbeta and 13 Jbeta primers were used. Per the study methods: In a later analysis, the count reached 82 million or so unique TCR beta chains, with about 12 million shared. Profiled with immunoSEQ multiplex PCR; TCRdb holds only in-frame clones, not every one. That table is the source of V, J and clone size, and D and trimming were worked out from the DNA. The sample table sets out tens of thousands of clones. This entry belongs to a study of cytomegalovirus exposure and HLA in healthy donors. Study as a whole: Some 180 million T cells yielded fewer than 120 million unique TCR beta sequences in earlier analysis.

V was pared by 6 bases and J by 1 base, with 5 bases of the junction left unmatched. This CDR3 is 14 amino acids long. CDR1 SNHLY and CDR2 FYNNEI come from the germline V gene. The sample comprised PBMCs. This chain uses TRBV2 with TRBJ2-5; 7 bases map to TRBD1. The source of this sequence is a man aged 18 to 30 in good health and CMV-seropositive. CDR3 residues: CASRETGIQETQYF. CDR3 sequence (DNA): TGTGCCAGCAGGGAGACAGGGATCCAAGAGACCCAGTACTTC.